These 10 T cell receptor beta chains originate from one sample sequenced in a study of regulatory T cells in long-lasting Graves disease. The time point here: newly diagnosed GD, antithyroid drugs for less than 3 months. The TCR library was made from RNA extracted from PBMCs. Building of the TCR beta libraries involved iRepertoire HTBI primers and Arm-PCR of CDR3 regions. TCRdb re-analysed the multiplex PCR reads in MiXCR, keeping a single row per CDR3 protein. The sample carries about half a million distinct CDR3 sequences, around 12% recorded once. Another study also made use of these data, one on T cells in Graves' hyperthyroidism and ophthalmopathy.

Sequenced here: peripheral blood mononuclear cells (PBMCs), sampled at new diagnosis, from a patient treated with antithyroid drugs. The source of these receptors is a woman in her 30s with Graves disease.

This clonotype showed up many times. This CDR3 is CASSLTGHTEAFF. The CDR3 nucleotides are TGTGCCAGCAGCTTAACAGGACACACTGAAGCTTTCTTT. The V and J genes are TRBV7-3 and TRBJ1-1; no definite D call. The CDR3 has 13 amino acids. V was cut by 0 bases and J by 3 bases, with 5 bases left in between. Germline V gene lookup returns CDR1 SGHTA and CDR2 FQGTGA.

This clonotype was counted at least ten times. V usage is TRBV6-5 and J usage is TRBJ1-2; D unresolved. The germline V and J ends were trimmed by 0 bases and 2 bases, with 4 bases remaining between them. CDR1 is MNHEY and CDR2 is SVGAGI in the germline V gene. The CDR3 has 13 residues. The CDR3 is CASSYSSNYGYTF. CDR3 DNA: TGTGCCAGCAGTTACTCGAGCAACTATGGCTACACCTTC.

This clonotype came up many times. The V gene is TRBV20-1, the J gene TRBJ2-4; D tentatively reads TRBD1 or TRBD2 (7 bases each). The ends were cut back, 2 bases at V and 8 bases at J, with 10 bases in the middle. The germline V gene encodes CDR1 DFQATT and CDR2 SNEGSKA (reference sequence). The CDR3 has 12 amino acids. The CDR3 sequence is CSARPGGDIQYF. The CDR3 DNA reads TGCAGTGCTAGACCAGGGGGGGACATTCAGTACTTC.

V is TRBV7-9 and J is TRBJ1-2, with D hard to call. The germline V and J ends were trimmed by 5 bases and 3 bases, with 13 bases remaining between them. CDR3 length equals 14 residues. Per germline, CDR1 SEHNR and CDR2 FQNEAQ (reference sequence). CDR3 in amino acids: CASSPRAFDYGYTF. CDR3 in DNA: TGTGCCAGCAGCCCAAGGGCGTTTGACTATGGCTACACCTTC.

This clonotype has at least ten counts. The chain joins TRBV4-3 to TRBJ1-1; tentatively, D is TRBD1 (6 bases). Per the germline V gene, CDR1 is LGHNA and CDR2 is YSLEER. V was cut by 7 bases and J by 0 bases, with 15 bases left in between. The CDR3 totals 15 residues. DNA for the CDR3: TGCGCCAGCACCGGGCGGGGGCGGATGAACACTGAAGCTTTCTTT. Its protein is CASTGRGRMNTEAFF.

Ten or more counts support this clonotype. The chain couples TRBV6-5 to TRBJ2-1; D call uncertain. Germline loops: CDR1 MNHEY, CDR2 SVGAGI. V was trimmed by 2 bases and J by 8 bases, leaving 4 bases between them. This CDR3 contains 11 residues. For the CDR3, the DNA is TGTGCCAGCAGTTACGGGTATGAGCAGTTCTTC. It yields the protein CASSYGYEQFF.

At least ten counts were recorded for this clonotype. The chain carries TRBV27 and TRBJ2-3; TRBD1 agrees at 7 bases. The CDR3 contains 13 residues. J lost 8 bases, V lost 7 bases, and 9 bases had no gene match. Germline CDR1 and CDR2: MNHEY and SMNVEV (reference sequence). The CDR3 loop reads CASTHPDRVTQYF. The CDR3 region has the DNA TGTGCCAGCACCCACCCTGACAGGGTTACGCAGTATTTT.

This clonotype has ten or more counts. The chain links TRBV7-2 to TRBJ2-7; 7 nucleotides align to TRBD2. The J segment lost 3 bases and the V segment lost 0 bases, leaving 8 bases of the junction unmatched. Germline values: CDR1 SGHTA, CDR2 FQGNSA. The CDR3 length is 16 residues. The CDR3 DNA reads TGTGCCAGCAGCTTAGCGACTAGCAATTCAGTCTACGAGCAGTACTTC. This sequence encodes CASSLATSNSVYEQYF.

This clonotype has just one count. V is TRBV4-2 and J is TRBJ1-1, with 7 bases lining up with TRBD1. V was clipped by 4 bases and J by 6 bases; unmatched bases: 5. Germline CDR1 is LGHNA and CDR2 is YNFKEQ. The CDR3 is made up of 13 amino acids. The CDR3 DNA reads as TGTGCCAGCAGCCTGGGACAGATTTCTGAAGCTTTCTTT. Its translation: CASSLGQISEAFF.

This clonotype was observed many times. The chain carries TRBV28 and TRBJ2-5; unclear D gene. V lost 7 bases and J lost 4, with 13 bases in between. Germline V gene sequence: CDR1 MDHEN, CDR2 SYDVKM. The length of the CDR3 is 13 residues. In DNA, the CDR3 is TGTGCCAGCACCACCCCCTCGAGAGAGACCCAGTACTTC. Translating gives CASTTPSRETQYF.